This TCR beta chain was obtained from a study of blood T cell repertoires in COVID-19. For the study at large: Acute-phase and convalescent COVID-19 samples originated in the United States, Italy and Spain. In each case, the material was cDNA or gDNA derived from T cells, B-cell-depleted T cells, or PBMCs.

Donors in Cohort 3 who had recovered were those with two negative PCRs, healthcare professional clearance, or resolution of their symptoms. This CDR3 has 20 residues. The junction had 12 bases not matched to a gene; V was cut back by 0 bases and J by 1 base. The germline gives CDR1 LNHNV, CDR2 YYDKDF (reference sequence). In the study's own analysis: Amplification from reference gene primers served as the basis for estimated nucleated cell counts. Method: immunoSEQ multiplex PCR; TCRdb's copy keeps in-frame clones and lacks some. V and J calls and clone size are those listed in that table; D and trimming were worked out from the DNA. The sample has hundreds of thousands of clones, more than 80% seen once.

Sequencing was performed on PBMCs or T cells enriched from blood (not recorded which). V is TRBV15 and J is TRBJ2-6; TRBD2 matches at 7 bases. The receptor's source is a young man who had recovered from COVID-19. The CDR3 sequence: CATSRDWRTSAISGANVLTF. The CDR3 region has the DNA TGTGCCACCAGCAGAGATTGGCGAACTAGCGCAATTTCTGGGGCCAACGTCCTGACTTTC.